A single sample gave rise to the 31 T cell receptor beta chains below, sequenced in a study of blood T cells in healthy people across ages. The authors ran a second PCR of roughly 6 to 12 cycles using a sample-barcoded 5' primer and a J-beta primer mix. Via MiXCR, TCRdb re-called the 5' RACE reads, giving one row per CDR3 protein. This table holds some 1.5 million distinct CDR3 sequences, under 55% found once. The sample comprised blood. These receptor sequences come from a woman aged 18-30 years in good health.

This clonotype was found a few times. The chain uses TRBV4-1 and TRBJ2-5; D gene unclear. V lost 2 bases and J 4 bases, leaving 11 bases between the germline ends. Germline-derived CDR1 and CDR2 are MGHRA and YSYEKL. The CDR3 runs 14 residues. The CDR3 sequence is CASSQSQVGETQYF. In DNA form, the CDR3 reads TGCGCCAGCAGCCAAAGCCAGGTCGGAGAGACCCAGTACTTC.

This clonotype showed up just a few times. The rearrangement links TRBV29-1 to TRBJ2-1; 7 bases agree with TRBD2. The CDR3 length is 16 residues. Germline values: CDR1 SQVTM, CDR2 ANQGSEA. The trim removed 6 bases at V and 5 bases at J, leaving 16 bases unmatched. The CDR3 here is CSVAWPSSGYDNEQFF. CDR3 sequence (DNA): TGCAGCGTCGCTTGGCCCTCTAGCGGATACGACAATGAGCAGTTCTTC.

Concerning this clonotype itself: At one of its ends the junction is not consistent with the germline gene, which may arise from a read error. The chain links TRBV4-1 to TRBJ2-3, with 10 bases identical to TRBD2. The CDR3 totals 17 residues. Germline V CDR1 and CDR2: MGHRA, YSYEKL. This CDR3 reads CARSRFLAGVIGDTQYF. CDR3 coding DNA: TGCGCCCGCAGCCGATTCCTAGCGGGGGTAATCGGAGATACGCAGTATTTT.

This chain uses TRBV6-5 with TRBJ1-6; 9 bases match TRBD1. Trimming at V came to 0 bases and at J to 8 bases, leaving 5 bases not matched to a gene. The CDR3 has 16 amino acids. Looked up from germline, CDR1 is MNHEY and CDR2 is SVGAGI. The CDR3 bases are TGTGCCAGCAGTTACTCGTTGGGACAGGGCTATTCACCCCTCCACTTT. This sequence encodes CASSYSLGQGYSPLHF.

The chain uses TRBV7-6 and TRBJ2-1; no definite D call. This CDR3 comprises 15 residues. Trimming took off 2 bases at V and 0 bases at J, with 8 bases between the two ends. The germline CDR1 and CDR2 sequences are SGHVS and FNYEAQ. This CDR3 is CASSLHLNSYNEQFF. The CDR3 DNA is TGTGCCAGCAGCTTACACCTTAACTCCTACAATGAGCAGTTCTTC. Based on the CDR3 plus reference TRBV7-6 and TRBJ2-1, the full variable domain is GAGVSQSPRYKVTKRGQDVALRCDPISGHVSLYWYRQALGQGPEFLTYFNYEAQQDKSGLPNDRFSAERPEGSISTLTIQRTEQRDSAMYRCASSLHLNSYNEQFFGPGTRLTVL.

This clonotype was recorded a few times. The rearrangement uses TRBV21-1 and TRBJ2-7; the table's D call TRBD1 went unverified against the DNA. TRBV21-1 is a known pseudogene. This CDR3 has 14 amino acids. CDR3 protein: CASSKEDRRYEQYF. In DNA, the CDR3 is TGTGCCAGCAGCAAAGAGGACAGACGGTACGAGCAGTACTTC.

The chain is built from TRBV7-3 and TRBJ2-3; perhaps TRBD2 as D (6 bases). Germline V lookup: CDR1 SGHTA, CDR2 FQGTGA. V was cut by 5 bases and J by 1 base, with 13 bases left in between. The CDR3 is 15 amino acids. The CDR3 region has the DNA TGTGCCAGCAGCCAAGCGGGCGGGGGCACAGATACGCAGTATTTT. Translation: CASSQAGGGTDTQYF.

The rearrangement joins TRBV7-2 to TRBJ1-2, with 7 nucleotides matching TRBD1. The CDR3 is 14 residues long. CDR1 is SGHTA, CDR2 FQGNSA, per germline. Unmatched junction bases numbered 7, after V lost 5 bases and J lost 4 bases. CDR3 nucleotides: TGTGCCAGCAGCCAAAGTCAGGGGGGCTATGGCTACACCTTC. Its translation is CASSQSQGGYGYTF.

There are a few counts of this clonotype. V usage is TRBV2 and J usage is TRBJ2-1; no firm D call. Per the germline V gene, CDR1 is SNHLY and CDR2 is FYNNEI. V lost 6 bases and J lost 7, with 7 bases in between. This CDR3 comprises 11 residues. The CDR3 loop is CASRDPNEQFF. The DNA for the CDR3 is TGTGCCAGCAGGGATCCTAATGAGCAGTTCTTC.

The chain has TRBV5-6 and TRBJ1-1; possible D gene TRBD1, 6 bases. Germline-derived CDR1 and CDR2 are SGHDT and YYEEEE. The CDR3 runs to 15 residues. The germline V and J ends were trimmed by 3 bases and 7 bases, with 19 bases remaining between them. CDR3 DNA: TGTGCCAGCAGCTCCACCACAGACAGGCGCAATGAAGCTTTCTTT. Translation gives CASSSTTDRRNEAFF.

This clonotype was found a few times. The genes are TRBV29-1 and TRBJ2-1; D may match TRBD1 or TRBD2 (5 bases each). The V end lost 4 bases, the J end lost 2 bases, and 15 bases lay between the germline ends. The germline V gene has CDR1 SQVTM and CDR2 ANQGSEA. The CDR3 contains 15 residues. CDR3 sequence: CSVVGRAPTYNEQFF. The CDR3 DNA follows: TGCAGCGTTGTGGGGCGGGCCCCTACCTACAATGAGCAGTTCTTC.

CDR3 in DNA: TGCGCCAGCAGTGAACAGCGCCAAGAGACCCAGTACTTC. Translation: CASSEQRQETQYF. The gene calls are TRBV10-2 and TRBJ2-7; unclear D gene. The DNA end lines up better with TRBJ2-5; the J call may be wrong. This CDR3 region has 13 residues. CDR1 and CDR2 from the germline V gene are WSHSY and SAAADI.

V usage is TRBV6-6 and J usage is TRBJ1-2; D not resolved. CDR3 size: 14 residues. V was clipped by 0 bases and J by 4 bases, with 9 bases between them. Looked up from germline, CDR1 is MNHNY and CDR2 is SVGAGI (reference sequence). The CDR3 sequence: CASSYSKGIYGYTF. The DNA of the CDR3 is TGTGCCAGCAGTTACTCAAAGGGTATCTATGGCTACACCTTC.

This sequence joins TRBV2 and TRBJ2-3; D may correspond to TRBD1 or TRBD2 (6 bases each). The CDR3 sequence is 19 residues long. Germline V gene lookup returns CDR1 SNHLY and CDR2 FYNNEI. Trimming took 4 bases from V and 2 from J, leaving 25 bases between them. Here the CDR3 reads CASSGSRDKGPHLTDTQYF. In DNA form, the CDR3 reads TGTGCCAGCAGTGGCTCGCGGGACAAGGGTCCTCATCTCACAGATACGCAGTATTTT.

This clonotype has just a few counts. The chain links TRBV20-1 to TRBJ2-1, with D perhaps TRBD2 (7 bases). CDR3 size: 17 residues. Germline V lookup: CDR1 DFQATT, CDR2 SNEGSKA (reference sequence). V was clipped by 3 bases and J by 6 bases, with 24 bases between them. The CDR3 DNA reads as TGCAGTGCTAGGGGTCTCAAGGTAGCCGGGGGGCCCAATGAGCAGTTCTTC. Translating it yields CSARGLKVAGGPNEQFF.

The chain has TRBV20-1 and TRBJ1-2; no definite D call. Trimming cost V 0 bases and J 4 bases, with 18 bases left between them. Per germline, CDR1 DFQATT and CDR2 SNEGSKA (reference sequence). There are 16 residues in the CDR3. The CDR3 region has the DNA TGCAGTGCTAGAGATCTCCGATCCCGGGCATCCTATGGCTACACCTTC. Protein: CSARDLRSRASYGYTF.

CDR3 sequence reads: CSVEGEKATHYGYTF. As DNA, the CDR3 is TGCAGCGTTGAAGGGGAGAAGGCAACACATTACGGCTACACCTTC. This rearrangement joins TRBV29-1 to TRBJ1-2; D call uncertain. Per germline, CDR1 SQVTM and CDR2 ANQGSEA. V lost 1 base to trimming and J lost 8 bases, with 20 bases between them. The CDR3 length is 15 residues.

The gene calls are TRBV7-9 and TRBJ2-3, with D uncertain. CDR3 length: 14 residues. Trimming took off 2 bases at V and 5 bases at J, with 11 bases between the two ends. The germline gives CDR1 SEHNR, CDR2 FQNEAQ (reference sequence). CDR3 protein: CASSLILVGDTQYF. The DNA for the CDR3 is TGTGCCAGCAGCTTAATCTTAGTAGGAGATACGCAGTATTTT.

The J gene is TRBJ2-5, the V gene TRBV18; the D gene is possibly TRBD1 (5 bases). The CDR3 has 15 amino acids. Germline V CDR1 and CDR2: KGHSH, LQKENI. Trimming removed 3 bases at V and 3 bases at J, with 14 bases between. The CDR3 sequence is CASSPSWGGEETQYF. The CDR3 DNA is TGTGCCAGCTCACCCTCCTGGGGCGGAGAAGAGACCCAGTACTTC.

The CDR3 sequence is CSARDRGGQGTNEQYF. CDR3 sequence (DNA): TGCAGTGCTAGAGATAGAGGGGGACAGGGGACCAACGAGCAGTACTTC. This sequence joins TRBV20-1 and TRBJ2-4; 10 nucleotides match TRBD1. The J call may be faulty, since TRBJ2-7 better matches the DNA end. CDR1 is DFQATT, CDR2 SNEGSKA, per germline (reference sequence). CDR3 size: 16 residues.

This clonotype occurred a few times. V and J are TRBV25-1 and TRBJ1-5; TRBD1 aligns across 10 bases. The CDR3 length is 15 residues. The V gene's germline CDR1 is MGHDK and CDR2 SYGVNS. With V trimmed by 3 bases and J by 5 bases, 4 bases remained unmatched. The chain's CDR3 is CASSDETGGDQPQHF. The CDR3 DNA is TGTGCCAGCAGTGATGAGACAGGGGGCGATCAGCCCCAGCATTTT.

The rearrangement joins TRBV7-2 to TRBJ2-3; D perhaps matches TRBD2 (5 bases). Trimming cost V 6 bases and J 0 bases, with 13 bases left between them. Germline-derived CDR1 and CDR2 are SGHTA and FQGNSA. The CDR3 spans 15 residues. In DNA form, the CDR3 reads TGTGCCAGCAGGACCGGGGAGTTTAGCACAGATACGCAGTATTTT. Translated: CASRTGEFSTDTQYF.

This clonotype came up a few times. The chain employs TRBV20-1 and TRBJ1-2, with TRBD1 matching 8 bases. Germline CDR1 reads DFQATT; CDR2 reads SNEGSKA (reference sequence). The CDR3 runs 15 residues. The V and J ends lost 6 bases and 8 bases, in that order; junction bases with no gene match: 17. DNA of the CDR3: TGCAGTGCCCCACTAGGACAGGGAGAGGGGAGAGGCTACACCTTC. Translated: CSAPLGQGEGRGYTF.

The V call is TRBV15, the J call TRBJ2-1; 7 bases match TRBD2. The CDR3 loop spans 12 amino acids. The germline V gene has CDR1 LNHNV and CDR2 YYDKDF (reference sequence). With V trimmed by 1 base and J by 15 bases, 6 bases remained unmatched. CDR3 in amino acids: CATSRGGTNTFF. The DNA of the CDR3 is TGTGCCACCAGCAGAGGAGGGACTAATACGTTCTTC.

A word on this clonotype: One base away lies a much larger clone, so this may be a sequencing read error. The chain uses TRBV6-5 and TRBJ2-7; 9 bases map to TRBD2. With V trimmed by 10 bases and J by 0 bases, 7 bases remained unmatched. The CDR3 has 14 residues. CDR1 is MNHEY and CDR2 is SVGAGI in the germline V gene. The CDR3 is CANSGTSLSYEQYF. The CDR3 DNA follows: TGTGCCAACAGCGGGACTAGCCTCTCCTACGAGCAGTACTTC.

The rearrangement joins TRBV9 to TRBJ2-3; D not certain. Trimming pared 3 bases from V and 2 bases from J, leaving 13 bases between. The V gene's germline CDR1 is SGDLS and CDR2 YYNGEE. This CDR3 is 15 amino acids long. CDR3 sequence reads: CASSGNTTHTDTQYF. The CDR3, as DNA: TGTGCCAGCAGCGGAAACACAACCCACACAGATACGCAGTATTTT. The whole variable domain, filled in from reference TRBV9 and TRBJ2-3, reads DSGVTQTPKHLITATGQRVTLRCSPRSGDLSVYWYQQSLDQGLQFLIQYYNGEERAKGNILERFSAQQFPDLHSELNLSSLELGDSALYFCASSGNTTHTDTQYFGPGTRLTVL.

The rearrangement links TRBV4-1 to TRBJ1-5; 10 bases line up with TRBD1. The CDR3 is made up of 17 amino acids. V lost 3 bases to trimming and J lost 5 bases; unmatched junction nucleotides: 10. Per germline, CDR1 MGHRA and CDR2 YSYEKL. As DNA, the CDR3 is TGCGCCAGCAGCCACCGACCAGAAGGGACAGGGGATCAGCCCCAGCATTTT. As protein: CASSHRPEGTGDQPQHF.

V usage is TRBV7-2 and J usage is TRBJ2-3, with TRBD2 matching over 12 bases. There are 16 residues in the CDR3. V lost 1 base to trimming and J lost 6 bases; unmatched junction nucleotides: 5. Germline V gene lookup returns CDR1 SGHTA and CDR2 FQGNSA. CDR3 coding DNA: TGTGCCAGCAGCTTAGAAGTCCTAGCGGGAGGGGATACGCAGTATTTT. Protein: CASSLEVLAGGDTQYF.

The chain is built from TRBV7-3 and TRBJ2-5, with D perhaps matching TRBD2 (5 bases). CDR3 size: 14 residues. Trimming removed 4 bases from V and 4 bases from J, with 13 bases in between. Germline V lookup: CDR1 SGHTA, CDR2 FQGTGA. DNA of the CDR3: TGTGCCAGCAGCTCGGGGTTGACGGGAGAGACCCAGTACTTC. Translated, it gives CASSSGLTGETQYF. Complete variable domain (other parts from reference TRBV7-3 and TRBJ2-5): GAGVSQTPSNKVTEKGKYVELRCDPISGHTALYWYRQSLGQGPEFLIYFQGTGAADDSGLPNDRFFAVRPEGSVSTLKIQRTERGDSAVYLCASSSGLTGETQYFGPGTRLLVL.

This clonotype was picked up a small number of times. This chain links TRBV11-2 with TRBJ1-2, with no clear D. CDR1 is SGHAT and CDR2 is FQNNGV in the germline V gene. The CDR3 length is 12 residues. V lost 1 base to trimming and J lost 7 bases, with 7 bases between them. In DNA form, the CDR3 reads TGTGCCAGCAGCTTAGGGCCCGCTGGCTACACCTTC. It specifies CASSLGPAGYTF.

This clonotype was counted many times. The chain combines TRBV7-9 with TRBJ1-1, with unresolved D. The germline V gene has CDR1 SEHNR and CDR2 FQNEAQ (reference sequence). This CDR3 region has 14 residues. The V end lost 7 bases, the J end lost 2 bases, and 14 bases lay between the germline ends. CDR3 sequence: CASIPVRVNTEAFF. DNA for the CDR3: TGTGCCAGCATCCCTGTACGAGTTAACACTGAAGCTTTCTTT.